These 23 T cell receptor beta chains came from one sample sequenced in a study of T-cell memory formation after mild COVID-19. One entry per CDR3 protein results from TCRdb running MiXCR on the 5' RACE reads. The sample has 170,000 or so distinct CDR3 sequences, 20% to 25% seen once. The sequenced sample consisted of PBMCs or a T cell subset sorted from them (not recorded which). The source of these receptors is an adult woman who had mild COVID-19 (a few samples of this study predate the infection). Cell type and time point are not known.

The CDR3 nucleotides read TGTGCCAGCAGCCACGGGACAGGGCCGCGGGGCTACACCTTC. Its protein is CASSHGTGPRGYTF. This chain links TRBV3-1 with TRBJ1-2, with 9 bases matching TRBD1. This CDR3 contains 14 residues. The V segment lost 3 bases and the J segment 8 bases; nucleotides outside the gene matches: 7. CDR1 and CDR2 (germline): LGHDT, YNNKEL (reference sequence).

The chain uses TRBV6-5 and TRBJ2-2; D possibly corresponds to TRBD2 (5 bases). The CDR3 is 15 amino acids. The germline V gene has CDR1 MNHEY and CDR2 SVGAGI. Trimming pared 6 bases from V and 1 base from J, leaving 12 bases between. CDR3 loop: CASSPGLGNTGELFF. CDR3 sequence (DNA): TGTGCCAGCAGCCCTGGACTGGGGAACACCGGGGAGCTGTTTTTT.

This clonotype was detected a few times. The chain is built from TRBV27 and TRBJ1-5; tentative D call: TRBD1 (5 bases). The length of the CDR3 is 14 residues. Germline V CDR1 and CDR2: MNHEY, SMNVEV (reference sequence). The ends were cut back, 4 bases at V and 6 bases at J, with 13 bases in the middle. The CDR3, as DNA: TGTGCCAGCAGTTCCCCGGGGGAAGGTCAGCCCCAGCATTTT. The encoded protein is CASSSPGEGQPQHF.

This clonotype was observed a handful of times. This rearrangement joins TRBV28 to TRBJ1-2; D is uncertain. The CDR3 extends over 14 amino acids. Germline CDR1 is MDHEN and CDR2 is SYDVKM. Trimming removed 7 bases at V and 0 bases at J, with 12 bases between. DNA of the CDR3: TGTGCCAGCATGGCCCTCGACGCTAACTATGGCTACACCTTC. Protein sequence: CASMALDANYGYTF.

This clonotype was counted only a few times. The V and J genes are TRBV3-1 and TRBJ2-7; perhaps TRBD2 as D (6 bases). Per germline, CDR1 LGHDT and CDR2 YNNKEL (reference sequence). The CDR3 length is 15 residues. Trimming took 0 bases from V and 9 from J, leaving 18 bases between them. The CDR3 DNA reads as TGTGCCAGCAGCCAAGAGATCGCGGGACTCACGGGGCAGTACTTC. Amino acid sequence: CASSQEIAGLTGQYF.

This clonotype showed up just a few times. The V call is TRBV7-3, the J call TRBJ1-1; 8 positions match TRBD1. Losses at the gene ends were 5 bases for V and 7 bases for J; bases not matched to a gene: 9. Germline V gene lookup returns CDR1 SGHTA and CDR2 FQGTGA. This CDR3 is 14 amino acids long. CDR3 residues: CASSLTGEADEAFF. The CDR3 DNA is TGTGCCAGCAGCCTGACAGGGGAGGCGGATGAAGCTTTCTTT.

In this sample, this clonotype turned up a few times. The genes are TRBV9 and TRBJ1-5, with 8 bases that match TRBD1. The V and J ends lost 3 bases and 6 bases, in that order; junction bases with no gene match: 8. The germline gives CDR1 SGDLS, CDR2 YYNGEE. CDR3 size: 15 residues. The CDR3 is CASSEGQDLGQPQHF. For the CDR3, the DNA is TGTGCCAGCAGCGAGGGACAGGATTTGGGTCAGCCCCAGCATTTT.

The rearrangement uses TRBV18 and TRBJ2-7; D is possibly TRBD1 (6 bases). This CDR3 spans 17 amino acids. V was shortened by 4 bases and J by 1 base, with 20 bases between the two germline ends. Germline CDR1 KGHSH, CDR2 LQKENI. The DNA for the CDR3 is TGTGCCAGCTCACTGGGGACAAGGCCCTTTCCTTCCTACGAGCAGTACTTC. Protein sequence: CASSLGTRPFPSYEQYF. Variable domain in full (rest from reference TRBV18 and TRBJ2-7): NAGVMQNPRHLVRRRGQEARLRCSPMKGHSHVYWYRQLPEEGLKFMVYLQKENIIDESGMPKERFSAEFPKEGPSILRIQQVVRGDSAAYFCASSLGTRPFPSYEQYFGPGTRLTVT.

The chain is built from TRBV7-9 and TRBJ2-1; 8 bases line up with TRBD2. The CDR3 spans 19 residues. Losses at the gene ends were 4 bases for V and 7 bases for J; bases not matched to a gene: 21. Germline V gene sequence: CDR1 SEHNR, CDR2 FQNEAQ (reference sequence). CDR3: CASSSLIRTREVRYNEQFF. The CDR3 coding sequence is TGTGCCAGCAGCTCCCTTATCCGGACGCGGGAGGTTCGGTATAATGAGCAGTTCTTC.

This clonotype was observed a few times. J is TRBJ2-2 and V is TRBV19, with D possibly TRBD1 on 6 matching bases. CDR1 is LNHDA and CDR2 is SQIVND in the germline V gene (reference sequence). The ends were cut back, 10 bases at V and 4 bases at J, with 13 bases in the middle. The CDR3 runs 13 residues. The CDR3 bases are TGTGCCACCCAGGGGTTCGGCACCGGGGAGCTGTTTTTT. This translates into CATQGFGTGELFF.

This clonotype was found a few times. The chain couples TRBV7-9 to TRBJ1-5; 9 bases align to TRBD1. Germline V CDR1 and CDR2: SEHNR, FQNEAQ (reference sequence). V trimming: 5 bases; J trimming: 6 bases; junction bases outside the gene matches: 8. The CDR3 contains 15 residues. CDR3 in DNA: TGTGCCAGCAGCCCCCCGGGACAGGGACGTCAGCCCCAGCATTTT. Its translation: CASSPPGQGRQPQHF.

V and J are TRBV5-6 and TRBJ2-5; D ambiguous. CDR3 length: 14 residues. V was cut by 4 bases and J by 5 bases, with 15 bases left in between. Germline V gives CDR1 SGHDT, CDR2 YYEEEE. The chain's CDR3 is CASSPSVSEETQYF. The DNA of the CDR3 is TGTGCCAGCAGCCCATCCGTCAGTGAGGAGACCCAGTACTTC. The full variable domain, its missing parts supplied by reference TRBV5-6 and TRBJ2-5, is DAGVTQSPTHLIKTRGQQVTLRCSPKSGHDTVSWYQQALGQGPQFIFQYYEEEERQRGNFPDRFSGHQFPNYSSELNVNALLLGDSALYLCASSPSVSEETQYFGPGTRLLVL.

This chain joins TRBV4-3 and TRBJ2-3; possibly TRBD1 for D (6 bases). The CDR3 spans 16 residues. V was cut by 2 bases and J by 1 base, with 13 bases left in between. The germline V gene has CDR1 LGHNA and CDR2 YSLEER. The CDR3 DNA follows: TGCGCCAGCAGCCAATGGGAAGAGGGGGGCACAGATACGCAGTATTTT. As protein: CASSQWEEGGTDTQYF.

This clonotype was detected once. The V gene is TRBV10-3, the J gene TRBJ2-1; 8 nucleotides align to TRBD2. The CDR3 runs to 15 residues. The germline V gene has CDR1 ENHRY and CDR2 SYGVKD. The ends lost 5 bases at V and 5 bases at J; junction bases unmatched: 8. CDR3 in amino acids: CAISPAGGLNNEQFF. The CDR3 DNA reads TGTGCCATCAGTCCCGCGGGGGGACTTAACAATGAGCAGTTCTTC.

The V call is TRBV7-8, the J call TRBJ2-7; no firm D call. The CDR3 loop spans 12 amino acids. Trimming stripped 4 bases from V and 12 bases from J, with 16 bases between. The germline CDR1 and CDR2 sequences are SGHVS and FQNEAQ. In DNA form, the CDR3 reads TGTGCCAGCAGCTCGCCACCTGCAGATGCGTACTTC. Its translation is CASSSPPADAYF.

The rearrangement uses TRBV7-9 and TRBJ2-7; weak D call: TRBD2 (6 bases). The CDR3 is made up of 13 amino acids. Per germline, CDR1 SEHNR and CDR2 FQNEAQ (reference sequence). V gave up 7 bases and J gave up 4 bases, with 14 bases separating them. In DNA, the CDR3 is TGTGCCAGCACCCGGGAGACGGAATACGAGCAGTACTTC. Residues: CASTRETEYEQYF.

This clonotype showed up just a few times. The chain is built from TRBV7-9 and TRBJ2-1; 11 positions match TRBD2. CDR1 is SEHNR and CDR2 is FQNEAQ in the germline V gene (reference sequence). Losses at the gene ends were 4 bases for V and 7 bases for J; bases not matched to a gene: 9. This CDR3 comprises 16 residues. The CDR3 DNA reads as TGTGCCAGCAGCTCCCCCCTAGCGGGAGGTATTAATGAGCAGTTCTTC. It yields the protein CASSSPLAGGINEQFF.

The V and J genes are TRBV12-3 or TRBV12-4 and TRBJ2-2; D call uncertain. V lost 7 bases, J lost 4 bases, and 16 bases lay in between. The CDR3 spans 15 residues. As DNA, the CDR3 is TGTGCCAGCATTCGACCAGTGCCTTCCACCGGGGAGCTGTTTTTT. Its protein is CASIRPVPSTGELFF.

The chain carries TRBV12-3 or TRBV12-4 and TRBJ2-2, with 9 bases that match TRBD1. The V gene end was trimmed by 6 bases and the J gene end by 3 bases; junction bases not matched to a gene: 5. The CDR3 is made up of 15 amino acids. In DNA form, the CDR3 reads TGTGCCAGCAGATGGACAGGGGCCCACACCGGGGAGCTGTTTTTT. Its translation is CASRWTGAHTGELFF.

This clonotype was seen a few times. The chain combines TRBV29-1 with TRBJ2-1; 11 bases are shared with TRBD2. The germline V gene encodes CDR1 SQVTM and CDR2 ANQGSEA. V gave up 5 bases and J gave up 6 bases; unmatched junction bases: 3. This CDR3 has 13 residues. In DNA, the CDR3 is TGCAGCGTTTTCGGACTAGCGGGCAATGAGCAGTTCTTC. Translation gives CSVFGLAGNEQFF.

The gene calls are TRBV7-3 and TRBJ2-3, with D possibly matching TRBD2 (6 bases). CDR1 and CDR2 (germline): SGHTA, FQGTGA. There are 14 residues in the CDR3. V dropped 4 bases and J dropped 4 bases, with 12 bases sitting between them. Here the CDR3 DNA reads TGTGCCAGCAGCTCCGGAGGGCCTCCAGATACGCAGTATTTT. Protein sequence: CASSSGGPPDTQYF. The whole variable domain, remainder taken from reference TRBV7-3 and TRBJ2-3, is GAGVSQTPSNKVTEKGKYVELRCDPISGHTALYWYRQSLGQGPEFLIYFQGTGAADDSGLPNDRFFAVRPEGSVSTLKIQRTERGDSAVYLCASSSGGPPDTQYFGPGTRLTVL.

The chain has TRBV7-6 and TRBJ2-7; D is possibly TRBD2 (5 bases). Germline V gene lookup returns CDR1 SGHVS and CDR2 FNYEAQ. V was trimmed by 1 base and J by 3 bases, leaving 13 bases between them. This CDR3 comprises 15 residues. DNA for the CDR3: TGTGCCAGCAGCTTAGAAGGAGGCAGCGGCTACGAGCAGTACTTC. Its protein is CASSLEGGSGYEQYF. The full variable domain, with the rest looked up from reference TRBV7-6 and TRBJ2-7, is GAGVSQSPRYKVTKRGQDVALRCDPISGHVSLYWYRQALGQGPEFLTYFNYEAQQDKSGLPNDRFSAERPEGSISTLTIQRTEQRDSAMYRCASSLEGGSGYEQYFGPGTRLTVT.

This clonotype was counted only a few times. V and J are TRBV7-8 and TRBJ2-1; D perhaps matches TRBD2 (6 bases). There are 13 residues in the CDR3. Per the germline V gene, CDR1 is SGHVS and CDR2 is FQNEAQ. Trimming shortened V by 1 base and J by 11 bases, and 12 bases separated the two germline ends. CDR3 nucleotides: TGTGCCAGCAGCTTAGTCGGAGGGGCTAAGCAGTTCTTC. Protein sequence: CASSLVGGAKQFF.